Listed below are T cell receptor beta chains from one sample, sequenced in a study of T cell changes during pregnancy in multiple sclerosis. The repertoire was sequenced with immunoSEQ multiplex PCR; TCRdb's copy has only in-frame clones and lacks some. The profile shows 85,000 to 130,000 clones, around 90% of them singletons. The specimen was peripheral blood, collected after pregnancy. Receptor source: a female donor with multiple sclerosis, enrolled in a pregnancy study. CDR3s include the opening cysteine and the closing phenylalanine or tryptophan. A D gene is named only where the DNA matches it firmly. Only some rows state a clone size, as once, few, many or a class for expanded clones.

D gene | J gene | clone size | V gene | CDR3 DNA | CDR3 protein
- | TRBJ2-2 | - | TRBV11-2 | TGTGCCAGCAGCTTAGGGGTAGGGGTTGGGGAGCTGTTTTTT | CASSLGVGVGELFF
- | TRBJ1-2 | - | TRBV19 | TGTGCCAGTAGTATAGGGGACTTGGATGGCTACACCTTC | CASSIGDLDGYTF
- | TRBJ2-2 | - | TRBV5-6 | TGTGCCAGCAGCCTAGACGTGGCCGTCGACACCGGGGAGCTGTTTTTT | CASSLDVAVDTGELFF
TRBD1 | TRBJ1-2 | few | TRBV27 | TGTGCCAGCAGTTTATCCCGGACAGGGGGCTATGGCTACACCTTC | CASSLSRTGGYGYTF
- | TRBJ1-1 | - | TRBV20-1 | TGCGCCCCGGCAGGGGCTTGGGAAGCTTTCTTT | CAPAGAWEAFF
- | TRBJ2-3 | - | TRBV30 | TGTGCCTGGAGTCGGGCAGATACGCAGTATTTT | CAWSRADTQYF
- | TRBJ2-7 | - | TRBV7-2 | TGTGCCAGCAGCTTACCGGGGATACCCTACGAGCAGTACTTC | CASSLPGIPYEQYF
- | TRBJ1-5 | - | TRBV7-2 | TGTGCCAGCAGCCTGCGGCAGGGCCTCAATCAGCCCCAGCATTTT | CASSLRQGLNQPQHF
- | TRBJ1-4 | - | TRBV30 | TGTGCCTGGAGTGTAGCGGGGGCGCAATTGAATGAAAAACTGTTTTTT | CAWSVAGAQLNEKLFF
- | TRBJ2-7 | - | TRBV6-1 | TGTGCCAGCAGCCCAGTGACAGGAATCATCTACGAGCAGTACTTC | CASSPVTGIIYEQYF
- | TRBJ1-3 | - | TRBV5-1 | TGCGCCAGCAGCTTGAGCCAGCCAGGATTAACTGGAAACACCATATATTTT | CASSLSQPGLTGNTIYF
TRBD2 | TRBJ2-5 | - | TRBV18 | TGTGCCAGCTCACCTGGTAGCGGGAGTCAAGAGACCCAGTACTTC | CASSPGSGSQETQYF
- | TRBJ1-1 | - | TRBV5-6 | TGTGCCAGCAGCTTGGCCAACGGCAGGGAAGCTTTCTTT | CASSLANGREAFF
TRBD2 | TRBJ2-1 | - | TRBV7-8 | TGTGCCAGCAGCTTAGGGGGATCCGGGACTAGCGGGAGGTATGAGCAGTTCTTC | CASSLGGSGTSGRYEQFF
TRBD1 | TRBJ2-6 | - | TRBV5-6 | TGTGCCAGCAGCCAGGACAGGGCTGGGGCCAACGTCCTGACTTTC | CASSQDRAGANVLTF
TRBD1 | TRBJ1-1 | once | TRBV7-9 | TGTGCCAGCAGCTCGCACCTAGGGGGCAGATCGGCTTTCTTT | CASSSHLGGRSAFF
- | TRBJ1-4 | once | TRBV19 | TGTGCCAGTAGTGCCGGTCCAGGGCGAACTAATGAAAAACTGTTTTTT | CASSAGPGRTNEKLFF
- | TRBJ1-4 | - | TRBV5-5 | TGTGCCAGCAGCACCTCGAACAGACCCTATAATGAAAAACTGTTTTTT | CASSTSNRPYNEKLFF
- | TRBJ2-1 | once | TRBV18 | TGTGCCAGCTCACCTGCAGGGTCCTACAATGAGCAGTTCTTC | CASSPAGSYNEQFF
- | TRBJ2-1 | medium-sized | TRBV11-2 | TGTGCCAGCAGCTTCTGGGGCGGGGCTCAAGATGAGCAGTTCTTC | CASSFWGGAQDEQFF
- | TRBJ1-1 | few | TRBV7-3 | TGTGCCAGCAGTACGACAGGAACTACTGAAGCTTTCTTT | CASSTTGTTEAFF
- | TRBJ2-2 | - | TRBV6-1 | TGTGCCAGCAGTCCGACGGGAGTGAAGACCGGGGAGCTGTTTTTT | CASSPTGVKTGELFF
- | TRBJ1-2 | - | TRBV5-1 | TGCGCCAGCAGCTTGGTACGGGGAAATGACCGAAACTATGGCTACACCTTC | CASSLVRGNDRNYGYTF
- | TRBJ1-1 | once | TRBV4-2 | TGTGCCAGCAGCCAAGCTGCGGGCCTGGGCACTGAAGCTTTCTTT | CASSQAAGLGTEAFF
TRBD1 | TRBJ2-7 | - | TRBV5-1 | TGCGCCAGCAGCTATAGGACAGGGGGCGAGCAGTACTTC | CASSYRTGGEQYF
- | TRBJ1-1 | - | TRBV2 | TGTGCCAGCAGTGAAGGGAGGGCCACTGAAGCTTTCTTT | CASSEGRATEAFF
- | TRBJ2-7 | - | TRBV19 | TGTGCCAGTAGAGTCAGTGACAGCTCCTACGAGCAGTACTTC | CASRVSDSSYEQYF
- | TRBJ2-7 | - | TRBV4-2 | TGTGCCAGCGCCAGACTGTTATCCCTCGGCTTTAGCTCCTACGAGCAGTACTTC | CASARLLSLGFSSYEQYF
TRBD1 | TRBJ1-1 | few | TRBV30 | TGTGCCTGGAGGTCGGGGACAGGTGAAGCTTTCTTT | CAWRSGTGEAFF
- | TRBJ2-1 | - | TRBV15 | TGTGCCACCAGCAGTCGTCTATCCGGCGCTGGGAGGTACAATGAGCAGTTCTTC | CATSSRLSGAGRYNEQFF
- | TRBJ1-3 | - | TRBV5-5 | TGTGCCAGCAGCTTGGACAGGAGCTCTGGAAACACCATATATTTT | CASSLDRSSGNTIYF
TRBD1 | TRBJ2-2 | - | TRBV11-2 | TGTGCCAGCAGCCGACAGGGGATGGACACCGGGGAGCTGTTTTTT | CASSRQGMDTGELFF
TRBD2 | TRBJ2-1 | - | TRBV28 | TGTGCCAGCAGTTTAACCGGGACTAGCGGGACTAATGAGCAGTTCTTC | CASSLTGTSGTNEQFF
- | TRBJ2-7 | - | TRBV6-5 | TGTGCCAGCAGTCGCCCGGGACATGAGTACGAGCAGTACTTC | CASSRPGHEYEQYF
TRBD1 | TRBJ1-5 | - | TRBV18 | TGTGCCAGCTCACCGGGACAGGACAATCAGCCCCAGCATTTT | CASSPGQDNQPQHF
TRBD1 | TRBJ2-1 | - | TRBV28 | TGTGCCAGCAGTTTGGGGCAGGGGGCCAATGAGCAGTTCTTC | CASSLGQGANEQFF
TRBD2 | TRBJ2-5 | - | TRBV14 | TGTGCCAGCAGCCGACTAGCGGGAGGCCAAGAGACCCAGTACTTC | CASSRLAGGQETQYF
TRBD1 | TRBJ1-5 | - | TRBV28 | TGTGCCAGCAGTAGGACAGGGACCGAACAGCCCCAGCATTTT | CASSRTGTEQPQHF
- | TRBJ2-6 | - | TRBV2 | TGTGCCAGCAGTGAAGGGCAGGCCAACTCTGGGGCCAACGTCCTGACTTTC | CASSEGQANSGANVLTF
TRBD2 | TRBJ2-1 | - | TRBV10-3 | TGTGCCATCAGTGAGCCCAGGGCGACTAGCGGGAGTATGGATGAGCAGTTCTTC | CAISEPRATSGSMDEQFF
- | TRBJ1-1 | - | TRBV7-3 | TGTGCCAGCAGCTCAAGACACCAAACTGAAGCTTTCTTT | CASSSRHQTEAFF
- | TRBJ1-2 | - | TRBV7-9 | TGTGCCAGCAGCTTAGTTGGGGGCCACTATGGCTACACCTTC | CASSLVGGHYGYTF
TRBD2 | TRBJ2-1 | - | TRBV7-3 | TGTGCCAGCAGTTATTTAGCGGGGGAGCAGTTCTTC | CASSYLAGEQFF
- | TRBJ1-2 | - | TRBV5-6 | TGTGCCAGCAGCCCAGGTTCGGTCTATGGCTACACCTTC | CASSPGSVYGYTF
TRBD1 | TRBJ2-1 | - | TRBV5-1 | TGCGCCAGCAGATTCGACAGGGTCAATGAGCAGTTCTTC | CASRFDRVNEQFF
- | TRBJ2-7 | - | TRBV6-5 | TGTGCCAGCAGCCCCAGGTGGGGCCACTACGAGCAGTACTTC | CASSPRWGHYEQYF
- | TRBJ2-3 | - | TRBV30 | TGTGCCTGGAGTACAGGTCCGGGCACAGATACGCAGTATTTT | CAWSTGPGTDTQYF
- | TRBJ1-1 | - | TRBV16 | TGTGCCAGCAGCCAACAGGTGAACACTGAAGCTTTCTTT | CASSQQVNTEAFF
- | TRBJ2-7 | - | TRBV13 | TGTGCCAGCAGTCGAAAACGAGGCGCTTGGGAGCAGTACTTC | CASSRKRGAWEQYF
TRBD1 | TRBJ2-1 | - | TRBV4-2 | TGTGCCAGCAGCCGCTCGGGACAGGGGCGCTACAATGAGCAGTTCTTC | CASSRSGQGRYNEQFF
- | TRBJ2-5 | - | TRBV7-5 | TGTGTCAGAAGCTTAGGGGGGCAGGTCCCAGCTCTCTACTCACTTCCCCAAGAGACCCAGTACTTC | CVRSLGGQVPALYSLPQETQYF
TRBD2 | TRBJ2-7 | - | TRBV9 | TGTGCCAGCAGCGCCGGGACTAGCGGGAGGGCCTACGAGCAGTACTTC | CASSAGTSGRAYEQYF
TRBD2 | TRBJ2-7 | - | TRBV5-1 | TGCGCCAGCAGCTTGAGGACAAGCGGGAGGATTTACGAGCAGTACTTC | CASSLRTSGRIYEQYF
- | TRBJ2-7 | - | TRBV28 | TGTGCCAGCAGTTTAATTTCCAGGGTGCAATCCGAGCAGTACTTC | CASSLISRVQSEQYF
TRBD1 | TRBJ2-4 | - | TRBV6-5 | TGTGCCAGCAGGACAGGGGACGTCATTCAGTACTTC | CASRTGDVIQYF
TRBD1 | TRBJ1-2 | - | TRBV19 | TGTGCCAGTAAGAGGGACAGGGCACAGCAGGATGGCTACACCTTC | CASKRDRAQQDGYTF
TRBD1 | TRBJ1-6 | - | TRBV5-6 | TGTGCCAGCAGCTTGGGGCCTACCGGGACAGTTAATTCACCCCTCCACTTT | CASSLGPTGTVNSPLHF
- | TRBJ2-7 | - | TRBV6-5 | TGTGCCAGCAGTTCGACAGGACACTACGAGCAGTACTTC | CASSSTGHYEQYF
- | TRBJ1-2 | once | TRBV21-1 | TGTGCCAGCAGCAAACAACTTGACAGGGAACCTTCTCGAGGCTACACCTTC | CASSKQLDREPSRGYTF
- | TRBJ2-3 | - | TRBV7-3 | TGTGCCAGCAGCTCAGAGGGGCGGGGAGGCACAGATACGCAGTATTTT | CASSSEGRGGTDTQYF